The 9 T cell receptor beta chains below were found in one sample sequenced in a study of blood T cell repertoires in COVID-19. Sequencing was performed with immunoSEQ multiplex PCR; in TCRdb, only in-frame clones are kept and a portion is missing. The data hold some 180,000 clones, with 70% to 90% observed a single time. The sequencing input was peripheral blood. The receptor source for this set is a man between 60 and 70 years old with active or convalescent COVID-19.

The V gene is TRBV10-3, the J gene TRBJ1-5; D perhaps matches TRBD1 (6 bases). The germline gives CDR1 ENHRY, CDR2 SYGVKD. The CDR3 totals 15 residues. Trimming shortened V by 2 bases and J by 3 bases, and 11 bases separated the two germline ends. CDR3: CAISEGQNTNQPQHF. Written as DNA, the CDR3 is TGTGCCATCAGTGAGGGACAGAATACCAATCAGCCCCAGCATTTT.

This clone was picked up one time. CDR3 DNA sequence: TGTGCCACCAGTGGGAACCCTAAGGGGTACAATGAGCAGTTCTTC. Protein: CATSGNPKGYNEQFF. J is TRBJ2-1 and V is TRBV24-1; D may be TRBD1 (5 bases). Germline CDR1 KGHDR, CDR2 SFDVKD. The CDR3 spans 15 residues. V was pared by 5 bases and J by 4 bases, with 14 bases between.

This rearrangement joins TRBV19 to TRBJ2-1; a weak D match, TRBD1 (7 bases). The V end lost 9 bases, the J end lost 1 base, and 25 bases lay between the germline ends. Germline loops: CDR1 LNHDA, CDR2 SQIVND (reference sequence). CDR3 length equals 18 residues. The CDR3 nucleotides read TGTGCCAGCACACCAGGGGGGCGAGGGGCTCCATCCTACAATGAGCAGTTCTTC. It yields the protein CASTPGGRGAPSYNEQFF.

The chain couples TRBV19 to TRBJ1-4; TRBD1 matches 9 bases. The CDR3 totals 15 residues. Trimming took 6 bases from V and 5 from J; bases not matched to a gene: 7. Germline V CDR1 and CDR2: LNHDA, SQIVND (reference sequence). CDR3 nucleotides: TGTGCCAGTAGGCACAGGACAGGGGTAAATGAAAAACTGTTTTTT. Residues: CASRHRTGVNEKLFF.

The chain uses TRBV9 and TRBJ1-1; 10 bases match TRBD1. Germline CDR1 SGDLS, CDR2 YYNGEE. The CDR3 is 16 residues long. Unmatched junction bases numbered 6, after V lost 4 bases and J lost 0 bases. The CDR3 loop is CASSTTGGALNTEAFF. The CDR3 coding sequence is TGTGCCAGCAGCACGACAGGGGGCGCCCTGAACACTGAAGCTTTCTTT.

The chain combines TRBV3-1 (or the pseudogene TRBV3-2) with TRBJ2-2, with D possibly matching TRBD2 (5 bases). The CDR3 has 13 amino acids. The V gene lost 4 bases and the J gene lost 6 bases, with 9 bases spanning the gap. Per the germline V gene, CDR1 is LGHDT and CDR2 is YNNKEL (reference sequence). The CDR3 DNA is TGTGCCAGCAGCCGGTGGGAGTCCGGGGAGCTGTTTTTT. Translating gives CASSRWESGELFF.

The V call is TRBV5-4, the J call TRBJ1-2; TRBD1 agrees at 8 bases. The CDR3 runs 15 residues. Per the germline V gene, CDR1 is SGHNT and CDR2 is YYREEE (reference sequence). Losses at the gene ends were 4 bases for V and 4 bases for J; bases not matched to a gene: 9. The CDR3 reads CASSPRDRPTYGYTF. For the CDR3, the DNA is TGTGCCAGCAGCCCACGGGACAGGCCGACCTATGGCTACACCTTC.

This sequence joins TRBV24-1 and TRBJ2-7; 7 positions match TRBD1. Trimming cost V 7 bases and J 4 bases; bases outside gene matches: 9. The V gene's germline CDR1 is KGHDR and CDR2 SFDVKD. The CDR3 is made up of 14 amino acids. The CDR3 sequence is CATSLSRGPYEQYF. CDR3 nucleotides: TGTGCCACCAGCCTCAGTAGGGGGCCGTACGAGCAGTACTTC.

On this clone: This same CDR3 is encoded by further DNA sequences in the sample. CDR3: CASSRTGSNYGYTF. The CDR3 nucleotides are TGTGCCAGCAGTAGGACAGGGTCTAACTATGGCTACACCTTC. The chain couples TRBV6-5 to TRBJ1-2, with TRBD1 identical over 8 bases. Germline V lookup: CDR1 MNHEY, CDR2 SVGAGI. Trimming removed 5 bases from V and 0 bases from J; junction bases left unmatched: 2. The CDR3 contains 14 residues.